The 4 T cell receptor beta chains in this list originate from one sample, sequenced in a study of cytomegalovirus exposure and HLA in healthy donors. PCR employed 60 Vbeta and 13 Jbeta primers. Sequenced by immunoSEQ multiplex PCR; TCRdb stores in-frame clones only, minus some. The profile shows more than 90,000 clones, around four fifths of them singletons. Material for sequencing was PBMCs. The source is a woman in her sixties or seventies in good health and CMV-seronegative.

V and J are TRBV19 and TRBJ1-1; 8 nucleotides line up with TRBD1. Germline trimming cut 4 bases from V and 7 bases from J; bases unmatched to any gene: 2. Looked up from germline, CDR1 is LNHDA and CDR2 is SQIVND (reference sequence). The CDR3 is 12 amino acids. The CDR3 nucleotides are TGTGCCAGTAGTACAGGGGGCGTTGAAGCTTTCTTT. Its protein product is CASSTGGVEAFF.

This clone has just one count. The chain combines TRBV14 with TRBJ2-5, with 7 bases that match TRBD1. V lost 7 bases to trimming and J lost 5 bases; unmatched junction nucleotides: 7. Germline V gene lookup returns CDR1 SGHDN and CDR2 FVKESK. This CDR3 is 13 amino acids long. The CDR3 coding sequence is TGTGCCAGCAACAGGGGATTGGGGGAGACCCAGTACTTC. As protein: CASNRGLGETQYF.

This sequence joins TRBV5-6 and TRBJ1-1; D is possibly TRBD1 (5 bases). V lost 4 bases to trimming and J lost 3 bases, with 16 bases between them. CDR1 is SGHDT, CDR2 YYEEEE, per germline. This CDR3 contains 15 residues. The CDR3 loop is CASSLIWGEDTEAFF. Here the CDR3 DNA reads TGTGCCAGCAGCCTCATATGGGGGGAGGACACTGAAGCTTTCTTT.

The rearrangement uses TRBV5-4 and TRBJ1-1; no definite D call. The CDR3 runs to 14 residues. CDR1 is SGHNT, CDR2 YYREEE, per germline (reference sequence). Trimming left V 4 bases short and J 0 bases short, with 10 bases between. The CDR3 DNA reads TGTGCCAGCAGCCCCCGGCGGGTGAACACTGAAGCTTTCTTT. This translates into CASSPRRVNTEAFF.